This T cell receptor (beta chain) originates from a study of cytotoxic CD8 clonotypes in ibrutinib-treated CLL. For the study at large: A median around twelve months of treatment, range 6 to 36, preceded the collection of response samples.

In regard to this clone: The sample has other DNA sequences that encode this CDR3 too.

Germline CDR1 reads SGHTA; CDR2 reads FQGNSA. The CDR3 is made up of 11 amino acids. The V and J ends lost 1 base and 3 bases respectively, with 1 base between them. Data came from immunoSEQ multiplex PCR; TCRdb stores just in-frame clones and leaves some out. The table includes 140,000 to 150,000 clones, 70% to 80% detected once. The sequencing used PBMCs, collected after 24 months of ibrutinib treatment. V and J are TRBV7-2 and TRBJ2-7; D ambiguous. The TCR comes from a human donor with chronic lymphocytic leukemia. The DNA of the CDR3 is TGTGCCAGCAGCTTAGTCTACGAGCAGTACTTC. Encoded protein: CASSLVYEQYF.